This TCR beta chain was retrieved from a study of cytomegalovirus exposure and HLA in healthy donors (dated by TCRdb to between 2016 and 2019). Turning to the overall study: An earlier analysis of approximately 640 of the donors reported approximately 300 Gb of sequence data and roughly 100 million unique TCR beta sequences from around 200 million T cells. Using immunosequencing, the study profiled T cell repertoires from around 680 subjects and related those repertoires to cytomegalovirus serostatus. Approximately 310 gigabases of sequencing data and around 80 million unique TCR sequences made up an early release that covered about 640 HLA-typed donors. Along with the approximately 700-subject first cohort, a separate validation cohort of some 130 different subjects was used. On average, 235,054 unique TCR beta nucleotide sequences were sequenced per donor among some 430 genotyped donors of the cohort, with around 19% of those sequences being non-productive. Among the roughly 410 genotyped donors, around 81% belonged to the genetic ancestry cluster associated with self-reported Caucasian donors. Several DR-DQ haplotypes were treated as single units for association and clustering because of strong linkage in the cohort. Alongside the repertoire data, information on donor age, sex, ethnicity and CMV serostatus was compiled. An earlier analysis of around 580 of the donors used high-throughput TCR beta sequencing to judge whether each TCR beta V gene segment behaved as functional or pseudogenic. The aim of the study was to test whether cataloging public T cell receptors could identify signatures of past pathogen exposure. A later genetic analysis used genome-wide SNP genotypes for about three fifths of the 666 donors, treating that subset as a discovery cohort. The number of typed donors differed by locus: about 620-640 for A, B, C, DRB1 and DQB1; 500 to 550 for DQA1; roughly 600 for DPA1; and some 450 for DPB1. HLA typing included class I and class II loci at four-digit resolution. To study patterns of TCR occurrence, a later analysis re-analyzed previously published TCR beta repertoires from 700 or so donors and added high-resolution HLA genotyping. Every discovery cohort repertoire had been produced on one sequencing platform. In the later analysis, no new phenotypic data were used to find candidate immune exposures; instead, reliance was placed on TCR beta sequences and their occurrence across donors. To predict cytomegalovirus infection status, the study combined high-throughput TCR immunosequencing, statistical association of individual TCRs with disease status, and machine learning. The study at large found these results: According to a later genetic analysis, donors in an Asian-associated ancestry cluster had fewer N-insertions in productive TCRs than the approximately 700-donor mean. A later analysis associated 16,951 TCR beta sequences with specific HLA alleles at a false discovery rate of 0.05. A further reported finding was that TCR beta sequences accurately predicted the HLA-A and HLA-B alleles for most subjects in the first cohort. A cluster of highly shared sequence variants was judged likely to represent a technical artifact of the sequencing pipeline. Some 16 rarely observed V segments, including chromosome 9 orphons, were excluded from the earlier analysis of several hundred of the donors because counts were too low. This cohort had only TCR beta chains sequenced, and the lack of alpha or paired-chain data limited which features could be detected. Because HLA typing was missing for some donors at each locus, association tests included only the typed subset. In a later analysis, HLA-associated TCR beta chains were found to be more clonally expanded and to have lower generation probabilities than equally common non-associated chains. A later genetic analysis associated a missense DCLRE1C variant with V-gene and J-gene trimming of TCR beta chains, and an independent cohort replicated the association. Correlated functional status among segregating V segments might be attributable to linkage disequilibrium, but an unknown experimental factor could not be ruled out. A later analysis found that TCR association rates varied across HLA loci, with DRB1 alleles showing the most associated TCRs and HLA-C alleles the fewest. Most TCR sequences were observed very rarely across donors, whereas some public TCRs were present in many individuals. The authors suggested that the approach could potentially be extended to other disease states and immunological phenotypes. CMV serostatus was the only immune exposure information available for the cohort. In an earlier analysis of fewer than 700 of the donors, most TCR beta V segments appeared in productive rearrangements about 90% or about 30% of the time, broadly matching IMGT annotations. According to a later analysis, most CMV-associated TCR beta chains appeared to be HLA-restricted, and the HLA associations seemed to be driven largely by CMV exposure. Assigning TCR associations to individual alleles was difficult when HLA alleles, especially DR and DQ, strongly co-occurred. The study gave a list of around 170 TCR beta chains associated with cytomegalovirus. Some IMGT-functional V segments, including TRBV6-2 and TRBV6-3, could not be distinguished by the 87-base-pair reads and were therefore excluded. In vitro tests confirmed that a few of the cytomegalovirus-associated TCR beta chains recognize cytomegalovirus antigens. In both the original and validation cohorts, the classifier was reported to diagnose cytomegalovirus status with high specificity and sensitivity. Sequencing depth was assumed to be roughly uniform across donors in the presence/absence analyses, though that assumption may not hold. Several of the top co-occurrence clusters appeared to be linked to parvovirus B19, influenza, CMV and Epstein-Barr virus, according to a later analysis.

Library preparation was by the immunoSEQ multiplex PCR assay. A mixture of 60 forward primers for TCR Vbeta segments and 13 reverse primers for TCR Jbeta segments was used in the multiplex PCR. Amplification of the CDR3 region of rearranged TCR beta genes was performed with a multiplex PCR assay on genomic DNA. The Illumina HiSeq System was used to sequence the amplified TCR beta libraries as 87-base-pair reads. The authors processed their data as follows. A later analysis tallied about 77 million unique TCR beta chains across the 600 to 700 repertoires, and about 10 million of those chains were shared by two or more donors. A nearest-neighbor algorithm error-corrected the raw reads and collapsed the reads into unique sequences, merging closely related sequences to remove PCR and sequencing errors. To assign V, D and J gene segments, CDR3 sequences were aligned to IMGT reference sequences. Each retained sequence needed at least a six-nucleotide match to both a V gene segment and a J gene segment. Rearrangements were called productive when the CDR3 lacked stop codons and stayed in frame with V and J; all others were non-productive. Following IMGT convention, CDR3 was defined as the stretch from the second conserved V-encoded cysteine to the conserved J-encoded phenylalanine. The earlier analysis of fewer than 750 of the donors excluded sequences that lacked an unambiguous match to a single V gene segment. An earlier analysis of several hundred of the donors called V segments functional above 56.7% productive rearrangements and segregating when the between-donor standard deviation exceeded 5%. A statistical classification framework was built to diagnose cytomegalovirus status from the catalog of TCR beta chain sequences. A later analysis assigned V and J genes by comparing TCR nucleotide sequences with IMGT/GENE-DB human TR gene sequences. A later analysis assigned CDR3 sequences and most-parsimonious VDJ recombination scenarios with the TCRdist pipeline. A later analysis defined each TCR beta chain by its CDR3 amino acid sequence plus V-gene family, and excluded reads lacking a unique V-gene family. A later analysis removed 592 highly shared, low-generation-probability nucleotide sequences to deal with suspected cross-contamination and a sequencing artifact. In a later analysis, a clonal expansion index for each public chain was calculated from normalized within-repertoire ranks of inferred template counts. In a later analysis, generation probabilities were computed using a VDJ recombination model fitted to out-of-frame rearrangements, and the results were checked against IGoR. In a later analysis, hypergeometric tests were used to score TCR-TCR, TCR-HLA and TCR-CMV co-occurrence, with a repertoire-size bias correction applied to TCR pairs. To estimate false discovery rates, a later analysis permuted the HLA or CMV assignments 20 times. In a later analysis, co-occurring TCRs were grouped using DBSCAN, with TCRdist sequence similarity added in when clustering inside HLA-allele-positive subsets. For co-occurrence clustering, repertoires with fewer than 30,000 or more than 120,000 public chains were excluded, along with five or six repertoires with anomalous nucleotide sharing. The table comes from immuneACCESS by way of TCRdb, which keeps in-frame sequences with V and J called. Part of the clones is missing from these tables; in studies checked, under half for an unresolved V gene and the rest for unknown reasons. For V, J and clone size, that table is used; D and trimming come from the DNA. Across this sample there are fewer than 90,000 clones, with 60% to 80% seen only once. Around 6% of the sample is held by the ten biggest clonotypes.

Details on this clone: Its antigen remains unidentified. Base qualities are missing; no much larger clone stands one base away.

Trimming at the junction amounts to 1 base on V and 5 bases on J, and the germline ends lie 15 bases apart. The CDR3 runs 16 residues from the cysteine to the phenylalanine. Only the CDR3 DNA is retained, 48 bases long and in frame from the first base. The germline V gene (reference sequence) yields LNHDA for CDR1 and SQIVND for CDR2. The cohort consisted of approximately 670 healthy bone marrow donors. Cohort members were all nominally healthy when sampled, although unrecorded immune exposures were likely present. The donor tested CMV seronegative, placing the donor among the 300 to 400 seronegative members of the cohort. A peripheral blood sample was provided by each donor, and peripheral blood mononuclear cells were used for TCR beta sequencing. The Qiagen DNeasy Blood Extraction Kit was used to extract genomic DNA from the blood cell samples.

Rearrangement joined TRBV19 to TRBJ1-5; a weak D assignment points to TRBD1 (6 bases agree). Sequenced material: PBMCs. The clonotype comes from a female donor in good health and CMV-seronegative. The nucleotide sequence reads TGTGCCAGTAGTATAGTGGCAGGGGAGTCCGATCAGCCCCAGCATTTT. Protein translation: CASSIVAGESDQPQHF.